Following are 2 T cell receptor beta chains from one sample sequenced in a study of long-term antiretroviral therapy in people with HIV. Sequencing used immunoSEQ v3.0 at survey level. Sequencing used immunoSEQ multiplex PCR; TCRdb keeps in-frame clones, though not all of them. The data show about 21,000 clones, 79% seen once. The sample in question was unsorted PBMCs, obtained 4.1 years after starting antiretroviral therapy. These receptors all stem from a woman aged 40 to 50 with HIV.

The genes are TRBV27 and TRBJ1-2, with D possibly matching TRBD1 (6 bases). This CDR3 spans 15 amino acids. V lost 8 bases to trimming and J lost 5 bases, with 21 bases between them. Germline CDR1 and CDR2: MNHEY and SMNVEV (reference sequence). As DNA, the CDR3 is TGTGCCAGCTCCTCTCCAGGGGATAGTTCATATGGCTACACCTTC. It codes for CASSSPGDSSYGYTF.

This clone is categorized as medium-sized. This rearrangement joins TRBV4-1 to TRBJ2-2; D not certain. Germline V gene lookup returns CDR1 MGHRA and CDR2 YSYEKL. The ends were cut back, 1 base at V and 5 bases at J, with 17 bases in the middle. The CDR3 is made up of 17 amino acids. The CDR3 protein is CASSQVDMGWPTGELFF. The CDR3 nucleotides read TGCGCCAGCAGCCAAGTCGACATGGGCTGGCCAACCGGGGAGCTGTTTTTT.